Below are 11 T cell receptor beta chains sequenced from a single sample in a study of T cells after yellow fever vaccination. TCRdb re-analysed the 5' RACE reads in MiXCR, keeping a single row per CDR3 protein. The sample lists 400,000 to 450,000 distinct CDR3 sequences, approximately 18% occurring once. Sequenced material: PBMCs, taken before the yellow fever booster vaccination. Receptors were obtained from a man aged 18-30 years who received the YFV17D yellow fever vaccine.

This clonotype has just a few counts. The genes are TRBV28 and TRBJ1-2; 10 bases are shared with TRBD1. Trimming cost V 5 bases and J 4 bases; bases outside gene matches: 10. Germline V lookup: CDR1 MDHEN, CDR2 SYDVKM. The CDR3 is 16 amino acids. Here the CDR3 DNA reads TGTGCCAGCAGTCGGGGACAGGGGTGGTTGGGCTATGGCTACACCTTC. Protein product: CASSRGQGWLGYGYTF.

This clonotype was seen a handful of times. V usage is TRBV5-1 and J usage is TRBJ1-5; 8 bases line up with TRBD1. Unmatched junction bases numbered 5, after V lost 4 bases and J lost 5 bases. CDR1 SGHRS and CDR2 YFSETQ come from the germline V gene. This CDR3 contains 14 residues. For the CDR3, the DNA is TGCGCCAGCAGCCCGGGGGACAGGCATCAGCCCCAGCATTTT. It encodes CASSPGDRHQPQHF.

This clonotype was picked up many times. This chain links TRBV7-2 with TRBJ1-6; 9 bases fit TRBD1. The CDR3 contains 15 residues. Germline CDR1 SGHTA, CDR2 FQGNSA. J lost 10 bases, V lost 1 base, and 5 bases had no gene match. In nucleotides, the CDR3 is TGTGCCAGCAGCTTAGTACAGGGGGCTGTCTCACCCCTCCACTTT. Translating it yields CASSLVQGAVSPLHF.

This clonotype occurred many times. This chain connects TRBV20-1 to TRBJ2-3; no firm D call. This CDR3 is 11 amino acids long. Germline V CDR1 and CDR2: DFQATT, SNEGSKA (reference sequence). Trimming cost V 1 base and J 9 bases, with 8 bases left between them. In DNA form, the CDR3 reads TGCAGTGCTAGAGGTCAGAAGACGCAGTATTTT. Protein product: CSARGQKTQYF.

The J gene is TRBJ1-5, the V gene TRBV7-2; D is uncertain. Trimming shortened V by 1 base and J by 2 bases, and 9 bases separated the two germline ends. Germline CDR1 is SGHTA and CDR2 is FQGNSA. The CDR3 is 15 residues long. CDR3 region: CASSLGHWGNQPQHF. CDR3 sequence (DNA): TGTGCCAGCAGCTTAGGTCATTGGGGCAATCAGCCCCAGCATTTT.

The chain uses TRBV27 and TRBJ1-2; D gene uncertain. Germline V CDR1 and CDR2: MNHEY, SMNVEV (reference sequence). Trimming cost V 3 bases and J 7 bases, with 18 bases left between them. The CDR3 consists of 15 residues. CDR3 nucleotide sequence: TGTGCCAGCAGTTTCAGGCCGGGTCTTACCGGTGGCTACACCTTC. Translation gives CASSFRPGLTGGYTF.

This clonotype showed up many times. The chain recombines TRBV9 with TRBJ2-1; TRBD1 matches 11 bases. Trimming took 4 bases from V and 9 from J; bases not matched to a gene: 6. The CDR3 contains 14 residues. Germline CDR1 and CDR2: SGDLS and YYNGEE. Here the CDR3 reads CASSSRTGGGEQFF. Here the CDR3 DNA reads TGTGCCAGCAGCTCGCGGACAGGGGGCGGTGAGCAGTTCTTC.

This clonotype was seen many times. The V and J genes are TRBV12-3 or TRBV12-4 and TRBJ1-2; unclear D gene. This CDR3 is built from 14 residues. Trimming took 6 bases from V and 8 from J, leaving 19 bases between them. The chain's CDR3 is CASRDEDGAGGYTF. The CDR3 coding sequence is TGTGCCAGCAGGGACGAGGACGGTGCTGGAGGCTACACCTTC.

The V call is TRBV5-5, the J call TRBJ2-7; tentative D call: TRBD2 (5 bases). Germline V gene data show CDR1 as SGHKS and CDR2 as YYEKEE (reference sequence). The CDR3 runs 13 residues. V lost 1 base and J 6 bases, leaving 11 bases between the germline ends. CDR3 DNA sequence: TGTGCCAGCAGCTTGTTAGGGAGTGGCGAGCAGTACTTC. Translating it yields CASSLLGSGEQYF. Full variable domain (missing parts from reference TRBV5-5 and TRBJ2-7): DAGVTQSPTHLIKTRGQQVTLRCSPISGHKSVSWYQQVLGQGPQFIFQYYEKEERGRGNFPDRFSARQFPNYSSELNVNALLLGDSALYLCASSLLGSGEQYFGPGTRLTVT.

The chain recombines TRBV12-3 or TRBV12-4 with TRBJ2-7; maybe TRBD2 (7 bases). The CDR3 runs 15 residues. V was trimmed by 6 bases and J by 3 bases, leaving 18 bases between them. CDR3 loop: CASSHAGGLNYEQYF. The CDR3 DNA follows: TGTGCCAGCAGCCACGCCGGGGGGCTTAACTACGAGCAGTACTTC.

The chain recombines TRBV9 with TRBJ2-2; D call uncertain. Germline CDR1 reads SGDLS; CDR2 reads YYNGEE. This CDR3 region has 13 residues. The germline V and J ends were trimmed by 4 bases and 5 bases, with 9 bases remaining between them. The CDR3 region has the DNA TGTGCCAGCAGCTTCGGGCCAACCGGGGAGCTGTTTTTT. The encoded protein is CASSFGPTGELFF. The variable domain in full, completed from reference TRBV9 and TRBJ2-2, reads DSGVTQTPKHLITATGQRVTLRCSPRSGDLSVYWYQQSLDQGLQFLIQYYNGEERAKGNILERFSAQQFPDLHSELNLSSLELGDSALYFCASSFGPTGELFFGEGSRLTVL.